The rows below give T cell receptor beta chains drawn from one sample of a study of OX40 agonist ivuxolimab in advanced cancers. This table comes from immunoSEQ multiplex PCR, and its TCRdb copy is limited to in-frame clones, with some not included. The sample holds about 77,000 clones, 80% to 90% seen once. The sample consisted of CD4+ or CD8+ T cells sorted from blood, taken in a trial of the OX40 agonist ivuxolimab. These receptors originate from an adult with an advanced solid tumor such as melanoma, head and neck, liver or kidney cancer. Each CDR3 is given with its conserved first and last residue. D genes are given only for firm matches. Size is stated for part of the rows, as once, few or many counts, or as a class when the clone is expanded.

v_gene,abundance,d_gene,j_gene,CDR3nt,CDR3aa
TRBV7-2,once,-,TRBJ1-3,TGTGCCAGCAGCCAACAATACTCTGGAAACACCATATATTTT,CASSQQYSGNTIYF
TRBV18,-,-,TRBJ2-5,TGTGCCAGCTCACCCGGTCTGGAAGAGACCCAGTACTTC,CASSPGLEETQYF
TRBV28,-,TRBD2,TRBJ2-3,TGTGCCAGCAGTCCCCGGCTAGCGGGAGGAGCAGATACGCAGTATTTT,CASSPRLAGGADTQYF
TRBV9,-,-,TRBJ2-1,TGTGCCAGCAGCGTAGTAGGAAGGTCGGATGAGCAGTTCTTC,CASSVVGRSDEQFF
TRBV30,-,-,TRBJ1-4,TGTGCCTGGAGCCGGGATCACGGGAAGGAAAAACTGTTTTTT,CAWSRDHGKEKLFF
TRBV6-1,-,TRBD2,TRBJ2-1,TGTGCCGGCCGGGGGGGGAGCTCCTACAATGAGCAGTTCTTC,CAGRGGSSYNEQFF
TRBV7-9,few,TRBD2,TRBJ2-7,TGTGCCAGCAGCCAGGGACTAGCGGGAGTAAGACCCTACGAGCAGTACTTC,CASSQGLAGVRPYEQYF
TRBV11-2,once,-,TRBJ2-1,TGTGCCAGCAGCTTGTTGTCGGGGCCCGGCTCCTACAATGAGCAGTTCTTC,CASSLLSGPGSYNEQFF
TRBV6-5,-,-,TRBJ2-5,TGTGCCAGCAGTTTTGACAGGCTCCAAGAGACCCAGTACTTC,CASSFDRLQETQYF
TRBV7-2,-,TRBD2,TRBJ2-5,TGTGCCAGCAGCCCAGCGGGAGCAGAGACCCAGTACTTC,CASSPAGAETQYF
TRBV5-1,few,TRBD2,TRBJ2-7,TGCGCCAGCAGCTTGGTTGCGGGAGGCTCCTACGAGCAGTACTTC,CASSLVAGGSYEQYF
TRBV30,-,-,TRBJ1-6,TGTGCCTGGACAGTCGCCTATAATTCACCCCTCCACTTT,CAWTVAYNSPLHF
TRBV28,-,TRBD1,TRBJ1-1,TGTGCCAGCAGCTCCGGACAGGGGGCGTTTGGCACTGAAGCTTTCTTT,CASSSGQGAFGTEAFF
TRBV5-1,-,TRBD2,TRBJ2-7,TGCGCCAGCCCCTCTAGCGGGGGCGACGAGCAGTACTTC,CASPSSGGDEQYF
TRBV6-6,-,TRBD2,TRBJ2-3,TGTGCCAGTAGGACTAGCGGGAGGGCTGGCACAGATACGCAGTATTTT,CASRTSGRAGTDTQYF
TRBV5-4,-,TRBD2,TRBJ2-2,TGTGCCAGCAGCCCCTCGGGACTAGCGGGGTCGAACACCGGGGAGCTGTTTTTT,CASSPSGLAGSNTGELFF
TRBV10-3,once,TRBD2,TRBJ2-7,TGTGCCATCAGTGACTCGGGGACTAGCGGGAGCCGAGGGTCCTACGAGCAGTACTTC,CAISDSGTSGSRGSYEQYF
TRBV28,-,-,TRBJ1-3,TGTGCCAGCACCTACACAGGGTACGGAAACACCATATATTTT,CASTYTGYGNTIYF
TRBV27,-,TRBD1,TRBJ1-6,TGTGCCAGCAGTTTATTAAGGGATACGTGGGACAGAGCCAATTCACCCCTCCACTTT,CASSLLRDTWDRANSPLHF
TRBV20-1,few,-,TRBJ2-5,TGCAGTGCTATCACCCAAGAGACCCAGTACTTC,CSAITQETQYF
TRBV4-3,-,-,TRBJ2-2,TGCGCCAGCAGCCAAGGTGAAGGGGCAATCACCGGGGAGCTGTTTTTT,CASSQGEGAITGELFF
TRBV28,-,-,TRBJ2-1,TGTGCCAGCAGTCCCCTGAGGAGGGCGAATGAGCAGTTCTTC,CASSPLRRANEQFF
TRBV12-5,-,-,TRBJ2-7,TGTGCTAGTGGTTTGGGACCCCTCAGGGGCAGCGAGCAGTACTTC,CASGLGPLRGSEQYF
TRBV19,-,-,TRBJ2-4,TGTGCCAGTAGTATAGACAGGGCCAAAAACATTCAGTACTTC,CASSIDRAKNIQYF
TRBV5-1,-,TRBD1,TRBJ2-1,TGCGCCAGCAGCACCGACAGGGGCGCTTACAATGAGCAGTTCTTC,CASSTDRGAYNEQFF
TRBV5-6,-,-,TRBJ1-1,TGTGCCAGCAGCTTGGGACACTTACTTGCGACTGAAGCTTTCTTT,CASSLGHLLATEAFF
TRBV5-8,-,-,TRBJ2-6,TGTGCCAGCAGCTTGGAATTCTCTGGGGCCAACGTCCTGACTTTC,CASSLEFSGANVLTF
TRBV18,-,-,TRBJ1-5,TGTGCCAGCTCACACCCACCGGACCAGCCCCAGCATTTT,CASSHPPDQPQHF
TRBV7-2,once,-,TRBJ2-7,TGTGCCAGCAGCTTAGTCGGGGCCTACGAGCAGTACTTC,CASSLVGAYEQYF
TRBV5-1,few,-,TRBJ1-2,TGCGCCAGCAGCTTGGTTTCTGGGGGTTATGGCTACACCTTC,CASSLVSGGYGYTF
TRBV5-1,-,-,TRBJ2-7,TGCGCCAGCAGCTTGCCTAGCGACTCCTACGAGCAGTACTTC,CASSLPSDSYEQYF
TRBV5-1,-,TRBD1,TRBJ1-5,TGCGCCAGCAGCTTGGGTGGGACAGGGGAACAGCCCCAGCATTTT,CASSLGGTGEQPQHF
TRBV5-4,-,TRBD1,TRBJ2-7,TGTGCCAGCAGCTTGGCGGCGGGACAGGGCTACGAGCAGTACTTC,CASSLAAGQGYEQYF
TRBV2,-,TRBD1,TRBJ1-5,TGTGCCAGCAGTGGGGACAGGGGGCATCAGCCCCAGCATTTT,CASSGDRGHQPQHF
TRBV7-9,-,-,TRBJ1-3,TGTGCCAGCAGCTTAAGTTCCGTCTCTGGAAACACCATATATTTT,CASSLSSVSGNTIYF
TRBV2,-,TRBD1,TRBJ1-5,TGTGCCAGCAGGTCGGGACAGAATCTCCCCCAGCATTTT,CASRSGQNLPQHF
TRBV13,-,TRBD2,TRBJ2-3,TGTGCCAGCAGCATAGCGGGAGGGCCGACTTTTATCCATACGCAGTATTTT,CASSIAGGPTFIHTQYF
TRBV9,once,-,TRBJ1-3,TGTGCCAGCAGCGTAGCTCTAGGGAAGGATGGAAACACCATATATTTT,CASSVALGKDGNTIYF
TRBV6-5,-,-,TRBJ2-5,TGTGCCAGCAGGGCGAAGGCGACTCAAGAGACCCAGTACTTC,CASRAKATQETQYF
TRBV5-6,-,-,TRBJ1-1,TGTGCCAGCAGCCTTTACGCGAACACTGAAGCTTTCTTT,CASSLYANTEAFF
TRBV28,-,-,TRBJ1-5,TGTGCCAGCAGCGACAGGATTCGTCCCCAGCATTTT,CASSDRIRPQHF
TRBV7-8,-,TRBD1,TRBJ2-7,TGTGCCAGCAGCCGGGGGGGACAGGGGCCCAGCTACGAGCAGTACTTC,CASSRGGQGPSYEQYF
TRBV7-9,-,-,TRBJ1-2,TGTGCCAGCAGCTTCTCTCGGGGGAACTACACCTTC,CASSFSRGNYTF
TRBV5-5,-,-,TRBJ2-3,TGTGCCAGCAGCTTGGATGGCAGGGTGATACCAGATACGCAGTATTTT,CASSLDGRVIPDTQYF
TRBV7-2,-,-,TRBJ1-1,TGTGCCAGCAGCTTTCAGGGGTCCGGGAACACTGAAGCTTTCTTT,CASSFQGSGNTEAFF
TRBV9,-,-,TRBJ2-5,TGTGCCAGCAGCCCCCGGGAGACCCAGTACTTC,CASSPRETQYF
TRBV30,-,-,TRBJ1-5,TGTGCCTGGGCCCCCGAAGGGGGGTGGGGCAATCAGCCCCAGCATTTT,CAWAPEGGWGNQPQHF
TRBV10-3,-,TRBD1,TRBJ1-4,TGTGCCATCAGTTTGACAGGGGCAGGGGAAAAACTGTTTTTT,CAISLTGAGEKLFF
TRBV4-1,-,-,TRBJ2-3,TGCGCCAGCAGCCAAGAAGGGACAAGAGGAGCTACGCAGTATTTT,CASSQEGTRGATQYF